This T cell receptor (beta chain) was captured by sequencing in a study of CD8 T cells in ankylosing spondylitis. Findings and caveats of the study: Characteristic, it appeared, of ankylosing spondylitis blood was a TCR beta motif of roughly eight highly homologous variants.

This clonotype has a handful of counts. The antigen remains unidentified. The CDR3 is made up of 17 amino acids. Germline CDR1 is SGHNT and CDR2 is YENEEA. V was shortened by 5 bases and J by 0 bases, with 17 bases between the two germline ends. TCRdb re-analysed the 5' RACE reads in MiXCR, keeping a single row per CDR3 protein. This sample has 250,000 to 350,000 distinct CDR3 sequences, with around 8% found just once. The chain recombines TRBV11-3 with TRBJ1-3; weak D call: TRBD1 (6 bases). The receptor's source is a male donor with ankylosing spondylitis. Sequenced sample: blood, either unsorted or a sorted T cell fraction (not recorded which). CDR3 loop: CASSLWTASFSGNTIYF. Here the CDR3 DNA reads TGTGCCAGCAGCCTGTGGACAGCCAGTTTCTCTGGAAACACCATATATTTT.